The present entry profiles one TCR beta chain with its context. Antigen: not known. In this CDR3 the conserved last residue, phenylalanine or tryptophan, is missing, so a read error is likely. This CDR3 spans 14 amino acids. J lost 2 bases, V lost 3 bases, and 0 bases had no gene match. CDR1 is SNHLY and CDR2 is FYNNEI in the germline V gene. Full-length variable regions came from constant-region reverse primers plus semi-nested Nested Universal Primer A PCR. A single record per CDR3 protein comes from TCRdb applying MiXCR to the 5' RACE reads. The table lists under 35,000 distinct CDR3 sequences, roughly 24% of them singletons. Study results and caveats: Tumor memory CD4+ T cell TCR gene usage was found to cluster with blood and lymph node memory CD4+ cells and with lymph node naive CD4+ cells. Tumor-infiltrating Treg TCR alpha and beta sequences overlapped most with tumor naive CD4+ T cells, then blood naive.

The sequencing sample was made of naive CD4+ T cells sorted from a lymph node. Subset denoted: naive CD4+ T cells, CD4+CD45RA+CD25-. The TCR sequence derives from a female donor with breast cancer. The chain combines TRBV2 with TRBJ2-7; 11 bases fit TRBD2. The CDR3 loop is CASSEGLAAYEQYL. CDR3 nucleotides: TGTGCCAGCAGTGAGGGACTAGCGGCCTACGAGCAGTACCTC.